Reported below is one TCR beta chain. Antigen: not known. The data belong to a study of vaccination and CD4 T cells after COVID-19. Looking at the study overall: Post-COVID draws followed diagnosis by a median around 100 days (range 35 to 161). In culture, cells were exposed to overlapping spike peptides from SARS-CoV-2, HCoV-NL63, HCoV-OC43 and HCoV-229E.

Sequencing of DNA taken from cultured CD4+ T cells relied on the Oncomine TCR Beta short-read assay. Investigators obtained genomic DNA by extraction from cultured CD4+ T cells. TCRdb analysed the PCR reads with MiXCR anew, one entry per CDR3 protein. Of about 6,900 distinct CDR3 sequences listed, about 38% were seen once; the top ten hold approximately 35%. Treatment denoted: approximately 11-day PBMC culture with coronavirus spike peptide pools or control peptides (ViraFEST assay). Researchers collected the unexposed donor's CD4+ T cells before the COVID-19 pandemic (2011-2018). TCR sequencing followed the expansion of antigen-specific T cells with peptide pools in ViraFEST. The V end lost 5 bases, the J end lost 1 base, and 17 bases lay between the germline ends. The V gene's germline CDR1 is DFQATT and CDR2 SNEGSKA (reference sequence). CDR3 length equals 15 residues.

Specimen: CD4+ T cells from blood, cultured in vitro. The sequence was obtained from a human donor in good health. The chain employs TRBV20-1 and TRBJ1-1; unclear D gene. The CDR3 region is CSAEPKTKGNTEAFF. CDR3 nucleotide sequence: TGCAGTGCTGAGCCCAAGACAAAAGGGAACACTGAAGCTTTCTTT.